This T cell receptor beta chain was identified during a study of beta chain features in type 1 diabetes. Across the study: Taken together, all samples contributed some 100 million examined sorted cells. Study-wide points: Type 1 diabetes patients had TCRB CDR3s that were shorter (moderately but significantly so) in all four CD4+ subsets. Compared with healthy donors, patients appeared to share more similar naive, central memory and regulatory TCRB repertoires. Researchers could not determine here whether HLA type influences TCRB rearrangement.

Sequenced material consisted of expressed TCRB transcripts (all of the isolated RNA was reverse transcribed). Libraries were prepared by immunoSEQ multiplex PCR; TCRdb keeps only in-frame clonotypes and omits some of them. The sample consists of over 300,000 clones, 6.5% to 10% of them appearing once. The sample holds many counts of this clone. Its antigen is not identified. In germline, CDR1 is LNHNV, CDR2 YYDKDF (reference sequence). The length of the CDR3 is 18 residues. Trimming cost V 5 bases and J 4 bases; bases outside gene matches: 15. The specimen was central memory CD4+ T cells from blood. V usage is TRBV15 and J usage is TRBJ2-1; 9 nucleotides match TRBD1. The receptor comes from a woman between 18 and 30 years old in good health. CDR3 protein: CATSAVPGQGIIYNEQFF. CDR3 bases: TGTGCCACCAGCGCCGTCCCGGGACAGGGAATTATATACAATGAGCAGTTCTTC. The variable domain in full, with the rest retrieved from reference TRBV15 and TRBJ2-1, is DAMVIQNPRYQVTQFGKPVTLSCSQTLNHNVMYWYQQKSSQAPKLLFHYYDKDFNNEADTPDNFQSRRPNTSFCFLDIRSPGLGDTAMYLCATSAVPGQGIIYNEQFFGPGTRLTVL.